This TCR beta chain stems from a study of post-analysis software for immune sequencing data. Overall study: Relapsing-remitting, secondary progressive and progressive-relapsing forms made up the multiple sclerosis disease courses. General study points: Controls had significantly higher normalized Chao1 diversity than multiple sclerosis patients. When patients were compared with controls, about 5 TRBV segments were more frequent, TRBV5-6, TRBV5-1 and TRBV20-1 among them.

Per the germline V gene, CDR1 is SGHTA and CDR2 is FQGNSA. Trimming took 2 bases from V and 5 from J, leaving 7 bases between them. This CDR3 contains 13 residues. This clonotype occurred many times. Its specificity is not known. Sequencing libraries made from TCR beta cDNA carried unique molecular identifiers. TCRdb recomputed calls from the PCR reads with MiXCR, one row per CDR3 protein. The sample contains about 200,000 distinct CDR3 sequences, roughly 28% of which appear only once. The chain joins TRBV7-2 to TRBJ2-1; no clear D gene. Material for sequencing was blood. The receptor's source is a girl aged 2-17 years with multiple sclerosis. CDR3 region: CASSLWVDNEQFF. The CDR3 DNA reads TGTGCCAGCAGCTTATGGGTCGACAATGAGCAGTTCTTC. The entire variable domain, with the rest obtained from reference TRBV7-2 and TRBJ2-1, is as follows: GAGVSQSPSNKVTEKGKDVELRCDPISGHTALYWYRQSLGQGLEFLIYFQGNSAPDKSGLPSDRFSAERTGGSVSTLTIQRTQQEDSAVYLCASSLWVDNEQFFGPGTRLTVL.